These T cell receptor beta chains were read from a single sample in a study of CD8 T cells in ankylosing spondylitis. One entry per CDR3 protein results from TCRdb running MiXCR on the 5' RACE reads. The data hold fewer than 500,000 distinct CDR3 sequences, with approximately 20% observed a single time. The material sequenced was blood, either unsorted or a sorted T cell fraction (not recorded which). The receptors stem from a male donor with ankylosing spondylitis. Both conserved end residues are part of each CDR3. The order of the fields is V gene, D gene, J gene, clone size, CDR3 protein, CDR3 DNA. D genes are given only for firm matches. Rows may omit the clone size; those that give it use once, few, many or a size class.

V: TRBV29-1; D: -; J: TRBJ2-3; size: many; CDR3: CSASRDITDTQYF; DNA: TGCAGCGCCTCGCGGGATATCACAGATACGCAGTATTTT
V: TRBV5-6; D: -; J: TRBJ2-7; size: many; CDR3: CASSSIYEQYF; DNA: TGTGCCAGCAGCTCAATCTACGAGCAGTACTTC
V: TRBV7-2; D: -; J: TRBJ2-2; size: -; CDR3: CASSASGTLRAGELFF; DNA: TGTGCCAGCAGCGCCTCCGGGACACTGCGCGCCGGGGAGCTGTTTTTT
V: TRBV7-2; D: -; J: TRBJ1-4; size: -; CDR3: CASSFLGGVEKLFF; DNA: TGTGCCAGCAGCTTTTTAGGCGGCGTTGAAAAACTGTTTTTT
V: TRBV3-1; D: TRBD2; J: TRBJ2-1; size: -; CDR3: CASSQDPSSGQQFF; DNA: TGTGCCAGCAGCCAAGACCCTTCTAGCGGGCAACAGTTCTTC
V: TRBV25-1; D: TRBD2; J: TRBJ2-3; size: -; CDR3: CASSDTSGRDTDTQYF; DNA: TGTGCCAGCAGTGATACTAGCGGGAGGGACACAGATACGCAGTATTTT
V: TRBV5-1; D: -; J: TRBJ2-1; size: -; CDR3: CASSLVPGTLGFF; DNA: TGCGCCAGCAGCTTGGTTCCAGGGACTCTTGGGTTCTTC
V: TRBV6-6; D: -; J: TRBJ2-5; size: -; CDR3: CASSYGVGTQYF; DNA: TGTGCCAGCAGTTACGGGGTAGGGACCCAGTACTTC
V: TRBV14; D: -; J: TRBJ2-3; size: -; CDR3: CASSLVPEPQYF; DNA: TGTGCCAGCAGCCTTGTTCCGGAGCCGCAGTATTTT
V: TRBV28; D: TRBD1; J: TRBJ2-5; size: -; CDR3: CATGTGVTSGETQYF; DNA: TGTGCCACCGGGACAGGGGTAACTTCTGGAGAGACCCAGTACTTC
V: TRBV6-4; D: TRBD2; J: TRBJ2-1; size: -; CDR3: CASSDSGAGGIGEQFF; DNA: TGTGCCAGCAGTGACTCGGGAGCGGGAGGAATTGGTGAGCAGTTCTTC
V: TRBV12-3/TRBV12-4; D: -; J: TRBJ2-1; size: few; CDR3: CASTDGGREYNEQFF; DNA: TGTGCCAGCACCGACGGGGGGCGGGAGTACAATGAGCAGTTCTTC
V: TRBV12-3/TRBV12-4; D: TRBD2; J: TRBJ2-1; size: many; CDR3: CASSFPSGRPAEQFF; DNA: TGTGCCAGCAGTTTCCCTAGCGGCAGACCTGCGGAGCAGTTCTTC
V: TRBV7-3; D: -; J: TRBJ2-2; size: -; CDR3: CASSLTRGTGELFF; DNA: TGTGCCAGCAGCTTAACTCGGGGGACCGGGGAGCTGTTTTTT
V: TRBV12-3/TRBV12-4; D: -; J: TRBJ1-2; size: -; CDR3: CASSYFSGAGYTF; DNA: TGTGCCAGCAGTTATTTTTCCGGCGCGGGCTACACCTTC
V: TRBV12-3/TRBV12-4; D: TRBD1; J: TRBJ1-5; size: few; CDR3: CASSGTGGEQPQHF; DNA: TGTGCCAGCAGCGGGACAGGGGGCGAGCAGCCCCAGCATTTT
V: TRBV7-8; D: -; J: TRBJ2-3; size: few; CDR3: CASSLGDRTTDTQYF; DNA: TGTGCCAGCAGCTTAGGTGACAGAACCACAGATACGCAGTATTTT
V: TRBV4-1; D: TRBD1; J: TRBJ2-4; size: few; CDR3: CASSQLDRDQKPQYF; DNA: TGCGCCAGCAGCCAACTTGACAGGGACCAAAAACCTCAGTACTTC
V: TRBV20-1; D: TRBD2; J: TRBJ2-1; size: few; CDR3: CSATGGGANEQFF; DNA: TGCAGTGCTACGGGCGGGGGGGCCAATGAGCAGTTCTTC
V: TRBV5-6; D: TRBD1; J: TRBJ2-7; size: few; CDR3: CASSLYPDRVISYEQYF; DNA: TGTGCCAGCAGCTTGTATCCAGACAGGGTAATCTCCTACGAGCAGTACTTC
V: TRBV5-1; D: -; J: TRBJ2-2; size: few; CDR3: CASSLEGLPNTGELFF; DNA: TGCGCCAGCAGCTTGGAGGGACTTCCGAACACCGGGGAGCTGTTTTTT
V: TRBV20-1; D: -; J: TRBJ1-1; size: few; CDR3: CSAREGGRRNTEAFF; DNA: TGCAGTGCTAGAGAGGGGGGGCGGAGGAACACTGAAGCTTTCTTT
V: TRBV12-3/TRBV12-4; D: TRBD1; J: TRBJ1-2; size: few; CDR3: CASSYQEGAYGYTF; DNA: TGTGCCAGCAGTTACCAGGAGGGGGCCTATGGCTACACCTTC
V: TRBV7-2; D: -; J: TRBJ1-1; size: few; CDR3: CASSASRGNAEAFF; DNA: TGTGCCAGCAGCGCGAGCCGGGGAAACGCTGAAGCTTTCTTT
V: TRBV5-1; D: -; J: TRBJ1-2; size: -; CDR3: CASSLANRSQRNNYGYTF; DNA: TGCGCCAGCAGCTTGGCCAACAGGTCTCAGCGCAATAACTATGGCTACACCTTC
V: TRBV28; D: -; J: TRBJ2-1; size: -; CDR3: CASTGTGGLAVYNEQFF; DNA: TGTGCCAGCACCGGGACAGGGGGACTAGCGGTATACAATGAGCAGTTCTTC
V: TRBV7-7; D: TRBD1; J: TRBJ2-1; size: -; CDR3: CASSVGTGQDEQFF; DNA: TGTGCTAGCAGCGTGGGGACAGGCCAAGATGAGCAGTTCTTC
V: TRBV20-1; D: -; J: TRBJ2-6; size: -; CDR3: CSARRGANVLTF; DNA: TGCAGTGCCCGCCGGGGGGCCAACGTCCTGACTTTC
V: TRBV3-1; D: -; J: TRBJ1-2; size: -; CDR3: CASSQVRSSSYGYTF; DNA: TGTGCCAGCAGCCAAGTCCGAAGCAGCAGCTATGGCTACACCTTC
V: TRBV6-5; D: -; J: TRBJ1-1; size: once; CDR3: CASTRDTEAFF; DNA: TGTGCCAGCACCAGGGACACTGAAGCTTTCTTT
V: TRBV25-1; D: TRBD1; J: TRBJ1-1; size: -; CDR3: CASSDPLGQGGLTEAFF; DNA: TGTGCCAGCAGTGACCCCCTCGGACAGGGCGGTTTAACTGAAGCTTTCTTT
V: TRBV7-8; D: -; J: TRBJ1-5; size: many; CDR3: CASSFGGAQGRQPQHF; DNA: TGTGCCAGCAGCTTCGGCGGGGCGCAGGGACGTCAGCCCCAGCATTTT
V: TRBV28; D: -; J: TRBJ2-2; size: -; CDR3: CASTRTNWPGELFF; DNA: TGTGCCAGCACCCGGACAAATTGGCCCGGGGAGCTGTTTTTT
V: TRBV12-3/TRBV12-4; D: -; J: TRBJ2-1; size: -; CDR3: CASSTWRYNEQFF; DNA: TGTGCCAGCAGTACTTGGAGGTACAATGAGCAGTTCTTC
V: TRBV20-1; D: TRBD2; J: TRBJ2-1; size: -; CDR3: CSAAPPAGVPNEQFF; DNA: TGCAGTGCTGCCCCGCCCGCGGGAGTACCCAATGAGCAGTTCTTC
V: TRBV19; D: -; J: TRBJ1-3; size: few; CDR3: CASKEEKTGNTIYF; DNA: TGTGCCAGTAAGGAGGAGAAGACTGGAAACACCATATATTTT
V: TRBV20-1; D: -; J: TRBJ2-3; size: -; CDR3: CSASGGSTDTQYF; DNA: TGCAGTGCTTCCGGCGGGAGCACAGATACGCAGTATTTT
V: TRBV12-3/TRBV12-4; D: TRBD2; J: TRBJ2-1; size: many; CDR3: CASSFREGLQFF; DNA: TGTGCCAGCAGTTTCCGGGAGGGGCTGCAGTTCTTC
V: TRBV5-5; D: -; J: TRBJ2-3; size: few; CDR3: CASSLQASDTQYF; DNA: TGTGCCAGCAGCTTACAGGCCTCAGATACGCAGTATTTT
V: TRBV5-1; D: -; J: TRBJ1-1; size: -; CDR3: CASMSNTEAFF; DNA: TGCGCCAGCATGTCCAACACTGAAGCTTTCTTT
V: TRBV5-1; D: -; J: TRBJ2-7; size: -; CDR3: CASSLLAGNSYEQYF; DNA: TGCGCCAGCAGCTTGCTGGCAGGGAACTCCTACGAGCAGTACTTC
V: TRBV29-1; D: -; J: TRBJ1-2; size: -; CDR3: CSVEDVRTPYGYTF; DNA: TGCAGCGTTGAAGATGTCAGGACACCTTATGGCTACACCTTC
V: TRBV9; D: -; J: TRBJ2-1; size: many; CDR3: CASSVRQSIGSEQFF; DNA: TGTGCCAGCAGCGTACGACAGTCAATCGGTAGTGAGCAGTTCTTC
V: TRBV3-1; D: -; J: TRBJ2-7; size: -; CDR3: CASSQADSYEQYF; DNA: TGTGCCAGCAGCCAAGCGGACAGCTACGAGCAGTACTTC
V: TRBV6-5; D: TRBD1; J: TRBJ2-7; size: few; CDR3: CASSYSIRQGYEQYF; DNA: TGTGCCAGCAGTTACTCCATTCGACAGGGTTACGAGCAGTACTTC